The next 23 T cell receptor beta chains were all read from a single sample in a study of CD8 T cells in ankylosing spondylitis. MiXCR, run by TCRdb on the 5' RACE reads, gives a single entry per CDR3 protein. Seen here are roughly 180,000 distinct CDR3 sequences, 10% to 15% observed once, and the top ten hold 11%. Sequenced material: blood, either unsorted or a sorted T cell fraction (not recorded which). The origin of the receptors is a female donor with ankylosing spondylitis or in good health (not recorded which).

The chain uses TRBV7-9 and TRBJ2-3; 9 bases are a match to TRBD2. CDR1 is SEHNR and CDR2 is FQNEAQ in the germline V gene (reference sequence). The V segment lost 6 bases and the J segment 3 bases; nucleotides outside the gene matches: 10. This CDR3 spans 16 amino acids. CDR3 protein: CASSLGTSRFTDTQYF. CDR3 bases: TGTGCCAGCAGTCTAGGGACTAGCCGATTTACAGATACGCAGTATTTT. The full variable domain, its missing parts supplied by reference TRBV7-9 and TRBJ2-3, is DTGVSQNPRHKITKRGQNVTFRCDPISEHNRLYWYRQTLGQGPEFLTYFQNEAQLEKSRLLSDRFSAERPKGSFSTLEIQRTEQGDSAMYLCASSLGTSRFTDTQYFGPGTRLTVL.

This clonotype was detected many times. V and J are TRBV12-3 or TRBV12-4 and TRBJ1-1, with no clear D. V lost 2 bases and J lost 4, with 8 bases in between. CDR3 length: 13 amino acids. DNA for the CDR3: TGTGCCAGCAGTTTATTTAGTTCCACTGAAGCTTTCTTT. Protein: CASSLFSSTEAFF.

This clonotype came up many times. The chain uses TRBV24-1 and TRBJ2-7; D tentatively reads TRBD1 or TRBD2 (5 bases each). The CDR3 spans 13 residues. Trimming left V 4 bases short and J 3 bases short, with 9 bases between. Germline CDR1 and CDR2: KGHDR and SFDVKD. The CDR3, as DNA: TGTGCCACCAGTGAGGGACCTATCTACGAGCAGTACTTC. Translating it yields CATSEGPIYEQYF.

This clonotype was detected many times. The chain carries TRBV5-1 and TRBJ2-7; D may be TRBD1 (6 bases). CDR1 SGHRS and CDR2 YFSETQ come from the germline V gene. The CDR3 covers 15 residues. The V end was cut by 4 bases, the J end by 3 bases, with 17 bases between. Here the CDR3 reads CASSRTGRVGYEQYF. CDR3 nucleotides: TGCGCCAGCAGCCGTACAGGGAGAGTGGGCTACGAGCAGTACTTC.

This clonotype was picked up many times. The genes are TRBV11-2 and TRBJ2-1, with D perhaps assigned TRBD1 or TRBD2 (5 bases each). CDR3 length: 13 amino acids. Trimming cost V 5 bases and J 5 bases, with 10 bases left between them. CDR1 is SGHAT and CDR2 is FQNNGV in the germline V gene. CDR3 amino acids: CASSPPGHNEQFF. The CDR3 DNA follows: TGTGCCAGCAGCCCCCCGGGGCACAATGAGCAGTTCTTC.

The chain employs TRBV3-1 and TRBJ2-1; a weak D match, TRBD2 (5 bases). The CDR3 totals 14 residues. Looked up from germline, CDR1 is LGHDT and CDR2 is YNNKEL (reference sequence). V was cut by 3 bases and J by 9 bases, with 15 bases left in between. The CDR3 loop reads CASSHPGHGLEQFF. The CDR3 DNA reads TGTGCCAGCAGCCACCCCGGGCATGGACTTGAGCAGTTCTTC.

This clonotype was seen at least ten times. V and J are TRBV7-8 and TRBJ2-7; 8 nucleotides align to TRBD2. There are 16 residues in the CDR3. V trimming: 4 bases; J trimming: 3 bases; junction bases outside the gene matches: 11. The germline V gene encodes CDR1 SGHVS and CDR2 FQNEAQ. The CDR3 loop reads CASSYIAGLTHYEQYF. Here the CDR3 DNA reads TGTGCCAGCAGCTACATAGCGGGGCTGACGCACTACGAGCAGTACTTC.

This clonotype came up many times. The chain recombines TRBV20-1 with TRBJ1-3, with D hard to call. CDR1 and CDR2 from the germline V gene are DFQATT and SNEGSKA (reference sequence). The CDR3 loop spans 14 amino acids. The ends were cut back, 0 bases at V and 0 bases at J, with 6 bases in the middle. CDR3 sequence (DNA): TGCAGTGCTAGAGAGACTAGCTCTGGAAACACCATATATTTT. It translates to CSARETSSGNTIYF.

This clonotype was counted at least ten times. J is TRBJ1-2 and V is TRBV5-5; D not resolved. Trimming removed 4 bases from V and 8 bases from J, with 15 bases in between. The germline CDR1 and CDR2 sequences are SGHKS and YYEKEE (reference sequence). This CDR3 has 13 amino acids. Written as DNA, the CDR3 is TGTGCCAGCAGCAGTGGAAGGGCTTACGGCTACACCTTC. Protein product: CASSSGRAYGYTF.

This clonotype showed up just a few times. This chain links TRBV14 with TRBJ2-7; D remains unclear. With 0 bases removed from V and 2 bases from J, the gap between germline ends came to 2 bases. The CDR3 spans 12 residues. CDR1 SGHDN and CDR2 FVKESK come from the germline V gene. CDR3 bases: TGTGCCAGCAGCCAAGATGCCTACGAGCAGTACTTC. Translation: CASSQDAYEQYF. Complete variable domain (other parts from reference TRBV14 and TRBJ2-7): EAGVTQFPSHSVIEKGQTVTLRCDPISGHDNLYWYRRVMGKEIKFLLHFVKESKQDESGMPNNRFLAERTGGTYSTLKVQPAELEDSGVYFCASSQDAYEQYFGPGTRLTVT.

This clonotype was detected many times. The rearrangement joins TRBV12-3 or TRBV12-4 to TRBJ1-2, with TRBD1 as a possible D gene (5 bases). V lost 5 bases and J 3 bases, leaving 10 bases between the germline ends. This CDR3 is 13 amino acids long. The CDR3 nucleotides are TGTGCCAGCAGTGCGGGACGGTACTATGGCTACACCTTC. Its translation is CASSAGRYYGYTF.

This clonotype was found many times. Here the CDR3 DNA reads TGCAGCGTTGAGATGCTAGCGGGGCGCACAGATACGCAGTATTTT. Translated: CSVEMLAGRTDTQYF. The chain uses TRBV29-1 and TRBJ2-3; 9 nucleotides align to TRBD2. Germline V lookup: CDR1 SQVTM, CDR2 ANQGSEA. V gave up 3 bases and J gave up 1 base; unmatched junction bases: 5. CDR3 length: 15 residues.

This clonotype was observed at least ten times. The V call is TRBV20-1, the J call TRBJ2-7; TRBD2 matches at 12 bases. Germline V gene lookup returns CDR1 DFQATT and CDR2 SNEGSKA (reference sequence). V was clipped by 5 bases and J by 4 bases; unmatched bases: 6. The length of the CDR3 is 14 residues. DNA for the CDR3: TGCAGTGCTTCTGGCGGGACTAGCGGGTACGAGCAGTACTTC. Translating gives CSASGGTSGYEQYF.

The J gene is TRBJ2-3, the V gene TRBV6-5; D perhaps matches TRBD2 (6 bases). This CDR3 has 17 amino acids. With 0 bases removed from V and 0 bases from J, the gap between germline ends came to 13 bases. Germline V gives CDR1 MNHEY, CDR2 SVGAGI. CDR3 DNA sequence: TGTGCCAGCAGTTACTCGCGGGGAGTAGGCAGCACAGATACGCAGTATTTT. It yields the protein CASSYSRGVGSTDTQYF.

This clonotype was observed at least ten times. The chain uses TRBV24-1 and TRBJ2-2; D may correspond to TRBD1 or TRBD2 (5 bases each). The ends were cut back, 5 bases at V and 1 base at J, with 19 bases in the middle. Germline CDR1 is KGHDR and CDR2 is SFDVKD. This CDR3 region has 18 residues. CDR3 residues: CATSAERDVPLNTGELFF. DNA of the CDR3: TGTGCCACCAGTGCTGAGAGGGACGTCCCTCTGAACACCGGGGAGCTGTTTTTT.

This clonotype has only a few counts. V usage is TRBV7-3 and J usage is TRBJ2-5, with unresolved D. This CDR3 has 13 amino acids. CDR1 is SGHTA, CDR2 FQGTGA, per germline. With 2 bases removed from V and 7 bases from J, the gap between germline ends came to 11 bases. The CDR3 DNA is TGTGCCAGCAGCTTAGGGGTTTTGGCGACCCAGTACTTC. This translates into CASSLGVLATQYF.

This clonotype showed up many times. The genes are TRBV7-9 and TRBJ1-4; D remains ambiguous. The germline gives CDR1 SEHNR, CDR2 FQNEAQ (reference sequence). The CDR3 contains 12 residues. V was clipped by 1 base and J by 10 bases, with 7 bases between them. In nucleotides, the CDR3 is TGTGCCAGCAGCTTAGGGGCGGGAAAACTGTTTTTT. It translates to CASSLGAGKLFF.

This clonotype showed up many times. The rearrangement links TRBV5-1 to TRBJ1-6, with 11 bases identical to TRBD1. The CDR3 loop spans 15 amino acids. Germline-derived CDR1 and CDR2 are SGHRS and YFSETQ. Germline trimming cut 4 bases from V and 10 bases from J; bases unmatched to any gene: 7. As DNA, the CDR3 is TGCGCCAGCAGCGAAGGACAGGGGGCTGGATCACCCCTCCACTTT. Translated: CASSEGQGAGSPLHF.

In this sample, this clonotype turned up many times. V usage is TRBV10-2 and J usage is TRBJ2-7, with TRBD2 identical over 13 bases. The length of the CDR3 is 14 residues. Trimming took 8 bases from V and 3 from J; bases not matched to a gene: 4. Germline V gene sequence: CDR1 WSHSY, CDR2 SAAADI. CDR3 sequence: CASRTSGRVYEQYF. DNA for the CDR3: TGCGCCAGCCGGACTAGCGGGAGAGTCTACGAGCAGTACTTC.

The genes are TRBV20-1 and TRBJ2-4, with 9 positions matching TRBD2. Trimming at V came to 2 bases and at J to 9 bases, leaving 14 bases not matched to a gene. Looked up from germline, CDR1 is DFQATT and CDR2 is SNEGSKA (reference sequence). The CDR3 covers 16 residues. The CDR3 DNA sequence: TGCAGTGCTAGAAGGGCGCTCCTAGCGGGGAGAACCATTCAGTACTTC. Encoded protein: CSARRALLAGRTIQYF.

This clonotype was recorded at least ten times. J is TRBJ2-1 and V is TRBV2; a weak D match, TRBD1 (6 bases). Trimming took 5 bases from V and 4 from J, leaving 9 bases between them. The length of the CDR3 is 13 residues. Germline CDR1 reads SNHLY; CDR2 reads FYNNEI. The CDR3 region has the DNA TGTGCCAGCAGTACTACAGGGTACAATGAGCAGTTCTTC. As protein: CASSTTGYNEQFF.

Concerning this clonotype itself: A single base separates this from a much larger clone, so it may be a read error. The chain recombines TRBV11-2 with TRBJ1-1, with a possible D match to TRBD1 (5 bases). The length of the CDR3 is 14 residues. The germline gives CDR1 SGHAT, CDR2 FQNNGV. Written as DNA, the CDR3 is TGTGCCAGCAGCTTAGGACGGGGGAACAATGAAGCTTTCTTT. Translating it yields CASSLGRGNNEAFF.

This clonotype was observed a handful of times. The CDR3 sequence is CASSVAGTPHTGELFF. The CDR3 nucleotides are TGTGCCAGCAGCGTGGCGGGGACTCCTCACACCGGGGAGCTGTTTTTT. The rearrangement joins TRBV28 to TRBJ2-2; tentative D call: TRBD2 (6 bases). The V end lost 6 bases, the J end lost 3 bases, and 17 bases lay between the germline ends. Germline V gene sequence: CDR1 MDHEN, CDR2 SYDVKM. CDR3 length: 16 amino acids.